The next 5 T cell receptor beta chains were all read from a single sample in a study of blood T cell repertoires in COVID-19. The table came from immunoSEQ multiplex PCR; TCRdb's copy has only in-frame clones and leaves some out. The top ten clones hold about 2% of a sample with 200,000 to 250,000 clones, almost 85% of them seen once. Sequencing was performed on peripheral blood. The receptors come from an elderly woman with acute or convalescent COVID-19.

This sequence joins TRBV11-2 and TRBJ2-1, with 9 positions matching TRBD2. This CDR3 has 14 amino acids. With V trimmed by 1 base and J by 7 bases, 2 bases remained unmatched. CDR1 SGHAT and CDR2 FQNNGV come from the germline V gene. CDR3 region: CASSLGTSVNEQFF. The CDR3 nucleotides are TGTGCCAGCAGCTTAGGGACTAGCGTAAATGAGCAGTTCTTC.

The chain uses TRBV18 and TRBJ2-3; TRBD2 matches at 12 bases. Germline CDR1 reads KGHSH; CDR2 reads LQKENI. The CDR3 is 16 amino acids. V shed 1 base, J shed 3 bases, and the junction held 2 bases outside the gene matches. The CDR3, as DNA: TGTGCCAGCTCACCACGGGGGACTAGCGGGACAGATACGCAGTATTTT. Amino acids: CASSPRGTSGTDTQYF.

The rearrangement links TRBV4-2 to TRBJ1-4; D is unclear. The CDR3 extends over 15 amino acids. CDR1 is LGHNA and CDR2 is YNFKEQ in the germline V gene. V was trimmed by 5 bases and J by 7 bases, leaving 17 bases between them. The CDR3 sequence is CASSMWSPEGEKLFF. In DNA form, the CDR3 reads TGTGCCAGCAGCATGTGGAGCCCCGAGGGTGAAAAACTGTTTTTT.

V usage is TRBV27 and J usage is TRBJ2-3; 9 bases agree with TRBD1. Per germline, CDR1 MNHEY and CDR2 SMNVEV (reference sequence). Losses at the gene ends were 3 bases for V and 4 bases for J; bases not matched to a gene: 8. There are 16 residues in the CDR3. The DNA for the CDR3 is TGTGCCAGCAGTTTGGTCGGGGGACAGGGCCCAGATACGCAGTATTTT. Encoded protein: CASSLVGGQGPDTQYF.

In nucleotides, the CDR3 is TGTGCCAGCAGCTTAGTTACAGGGAATAATGGCTACACCTTC. It yields the protein CASSLVTGNNGYTF. This rearrangement joins TRBV7-2 to TRBJ1-2; D may be TRBD1 (6 bases). The germline V gene has CDR1 SGHTA and CDR2 FQGNSA. The CDR3 extends over 14 amino acids. The V gene lost 1 base and the J gene lost 6 bases, with 12 bases spanning the gap.